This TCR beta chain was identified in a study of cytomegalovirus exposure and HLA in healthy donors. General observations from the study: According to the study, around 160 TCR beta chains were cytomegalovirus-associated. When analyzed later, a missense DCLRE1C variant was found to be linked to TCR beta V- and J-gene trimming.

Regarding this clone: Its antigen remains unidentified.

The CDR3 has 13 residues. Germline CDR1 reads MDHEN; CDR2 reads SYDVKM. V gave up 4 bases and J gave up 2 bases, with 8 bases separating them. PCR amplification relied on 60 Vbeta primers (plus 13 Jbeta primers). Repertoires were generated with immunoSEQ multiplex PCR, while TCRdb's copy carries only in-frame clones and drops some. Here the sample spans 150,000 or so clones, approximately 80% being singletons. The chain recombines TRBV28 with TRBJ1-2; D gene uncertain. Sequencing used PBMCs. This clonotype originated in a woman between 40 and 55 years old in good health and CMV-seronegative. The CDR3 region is CASSWAANYGYTF. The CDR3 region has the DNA TGTGCCAGCAGTTGGGCAGCAAACTATGGCTACACCTTC.